This TCR beta chain stems from a study of blood T cells in healthy people across ages. Germline CDR1 MNHNS, CDR2 SASEGT. The CDR3 covers 16 residues. V lost 7 bases, J lost 6 bases, and 15 bases stayed unmatched. Through a sample-barcoded 5' primer and a J-beta primer mix, a second PCR was run for roughly 6 to 12 cycles. The template-switch adaptor was a 5' adaptor with 12 random nucleotides. It tagged each cDNA molecule. MiXCR was run by TCRdb on the 5' RACE reads, yielding one entry per CDR3 protein. This sample has around 1.5 million distinct CDR3 sequences, with about 35% found just once. The total RNA that was extracted per sample amounted to at least 5.5 micrograms.

The gene calls are TRBV6-1 and TRBJ1-1; 9 nucleotides line up with TRBD1. The receptor was derived from a young woman in good health. Sequencing used blood. In nucleotides, the CDR3 is TGTGCCAGCAACCCGAAGTTCGGACAGGGGAGCCCTGAAGCTTTCTTT. Translating it yields CASNPKFGQGSPEAFF.